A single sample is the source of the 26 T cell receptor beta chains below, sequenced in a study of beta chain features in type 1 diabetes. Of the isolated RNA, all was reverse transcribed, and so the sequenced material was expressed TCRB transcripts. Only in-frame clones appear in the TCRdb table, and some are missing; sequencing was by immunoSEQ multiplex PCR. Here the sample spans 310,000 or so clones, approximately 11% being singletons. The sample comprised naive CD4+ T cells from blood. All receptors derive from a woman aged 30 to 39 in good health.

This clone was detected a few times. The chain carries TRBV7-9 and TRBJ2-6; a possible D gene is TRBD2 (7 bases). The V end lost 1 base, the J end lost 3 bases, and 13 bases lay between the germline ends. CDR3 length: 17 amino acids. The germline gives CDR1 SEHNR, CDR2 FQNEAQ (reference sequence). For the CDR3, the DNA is TGTGCCAGCAGCTTAGAGGGGGAGGGGTTTGGGGCCAACGTCCTGACTTTC. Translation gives CASSLEGEGFGANVLTF.

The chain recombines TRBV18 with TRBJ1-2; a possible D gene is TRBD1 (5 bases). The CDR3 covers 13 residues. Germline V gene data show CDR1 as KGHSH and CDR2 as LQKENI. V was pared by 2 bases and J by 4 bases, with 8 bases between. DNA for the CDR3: TGTGCCAGCTCACCAGCGACAGTCTATGGCTACACCTTC. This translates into CASSPATVYGYTF.

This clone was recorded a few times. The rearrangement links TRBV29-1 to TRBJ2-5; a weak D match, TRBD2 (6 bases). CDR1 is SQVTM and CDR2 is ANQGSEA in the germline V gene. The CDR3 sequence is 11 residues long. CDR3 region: CSVGTGETQYF. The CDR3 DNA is TGCAGTGTGGGGACTGGGGAGACCCAGTACTTC.

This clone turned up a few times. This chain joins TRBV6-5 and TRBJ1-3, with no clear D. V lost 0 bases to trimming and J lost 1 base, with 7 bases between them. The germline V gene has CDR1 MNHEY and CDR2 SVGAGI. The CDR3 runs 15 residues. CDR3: CASSYSGDSGNTIYF. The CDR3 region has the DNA TGTGCCAGCAGTTACTCTGGAGATTCTGGAAACACCATATATTTT.

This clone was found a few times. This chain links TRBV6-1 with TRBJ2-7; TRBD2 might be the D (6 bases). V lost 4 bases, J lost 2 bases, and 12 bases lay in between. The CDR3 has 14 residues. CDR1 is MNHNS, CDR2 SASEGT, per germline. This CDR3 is CASSVGGTPYEQYF. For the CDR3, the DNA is TGTGCCAGCAGTGTTGGGGGGACTCCCTACGAGCAGTACTTC.

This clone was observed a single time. The CDR3 sequence: CASSFWLAGTSWELFF. Here the CDR3 DNA reads TGTGCCAGCAGTTTTTGGCTAGCGGGAACTTCCTGGGAGCTGTTTTTT. The V call is TRBV28, the J call TRBJ2-2, with 9 bases identical to TRBD2. CDR1 and CDR2 (germline): MDHEN, SYDVKM. The CDR3 consists of 16 residues. The V segment lost 3 bases and the J segment 9 bases; nucleotides outside the gene matches: 11.

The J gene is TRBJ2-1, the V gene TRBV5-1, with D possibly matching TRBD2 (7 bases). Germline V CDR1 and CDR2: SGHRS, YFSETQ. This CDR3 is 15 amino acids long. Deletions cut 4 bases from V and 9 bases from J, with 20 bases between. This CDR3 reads CASSVSGGRQPEQFF. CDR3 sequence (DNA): TGCGCCAGCAGCGTGTCCGGGGGGCGACAACCTGAGCAGTTCTTC.

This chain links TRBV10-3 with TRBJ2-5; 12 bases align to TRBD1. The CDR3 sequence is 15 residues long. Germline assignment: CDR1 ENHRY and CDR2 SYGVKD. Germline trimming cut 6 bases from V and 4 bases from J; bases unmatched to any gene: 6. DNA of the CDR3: TGTGCCATCAGCGAAGGGACAGGGGGCAGAGAGACCCAGTACTTC. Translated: CAISEGTGGRETQYF.

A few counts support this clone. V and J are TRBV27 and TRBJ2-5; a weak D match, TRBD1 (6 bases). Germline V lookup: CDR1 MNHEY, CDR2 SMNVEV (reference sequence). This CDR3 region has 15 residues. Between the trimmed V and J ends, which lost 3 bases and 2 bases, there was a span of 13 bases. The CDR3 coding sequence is TGTGCCAGCAGTTTGTCCAGGGGTGGTCAAGAGACCCAGTACTTC. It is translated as CASSLSRGGQETQYF.

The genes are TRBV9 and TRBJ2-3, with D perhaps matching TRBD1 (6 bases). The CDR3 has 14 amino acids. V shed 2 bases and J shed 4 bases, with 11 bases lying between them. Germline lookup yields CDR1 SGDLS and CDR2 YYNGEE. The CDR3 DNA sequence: TGTGCCAGCAGCGTTCAGGGGTTCGCAGATACGCAGTATTTT. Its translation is CASSVQGFADTQYF.

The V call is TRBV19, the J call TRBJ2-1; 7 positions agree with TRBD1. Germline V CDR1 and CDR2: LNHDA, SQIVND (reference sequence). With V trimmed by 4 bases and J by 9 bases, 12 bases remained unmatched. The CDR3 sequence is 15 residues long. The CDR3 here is CASSTPRTGISEQFF. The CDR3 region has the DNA TGTGCCAGTAGTACACCCCGGACAGGCATCAGTGAGCAGTTCTTC.

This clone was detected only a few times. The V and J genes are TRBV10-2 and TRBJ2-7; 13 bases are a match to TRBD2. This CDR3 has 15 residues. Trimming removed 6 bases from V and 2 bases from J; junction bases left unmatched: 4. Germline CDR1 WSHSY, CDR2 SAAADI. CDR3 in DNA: TGCGCCAGCAGCGCAGGGACTAGCGGGACCTACGAGCAGTACTTC. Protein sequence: CASSAGTSGTYEQYF.

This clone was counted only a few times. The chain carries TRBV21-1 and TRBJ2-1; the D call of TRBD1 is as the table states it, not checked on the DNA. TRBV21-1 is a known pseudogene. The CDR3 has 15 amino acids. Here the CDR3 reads CASRIIRGREYEQFF. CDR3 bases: TGTGCCAGCAGGATAATCAGGGGGCGGGAATATGAGCAGTTCTTC.

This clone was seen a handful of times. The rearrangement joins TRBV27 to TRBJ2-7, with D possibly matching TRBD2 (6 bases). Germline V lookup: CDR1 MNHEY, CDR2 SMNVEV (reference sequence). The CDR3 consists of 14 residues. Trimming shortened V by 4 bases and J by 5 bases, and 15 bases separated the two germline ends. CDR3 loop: CASSSRGIGDEQYF. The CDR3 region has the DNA TGTGCCAGCAGTTCTCGCGGGATAGGGGACGAGCAGTACTTC.

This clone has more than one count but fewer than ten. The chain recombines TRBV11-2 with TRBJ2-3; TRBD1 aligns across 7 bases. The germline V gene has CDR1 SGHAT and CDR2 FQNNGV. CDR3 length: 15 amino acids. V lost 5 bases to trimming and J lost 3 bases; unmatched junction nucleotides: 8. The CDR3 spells CASSATGTVTDTQYF. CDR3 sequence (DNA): TGTGCCAGCAGCGCGACCGGGACAGTGACAGATACGCAGTATTTT.

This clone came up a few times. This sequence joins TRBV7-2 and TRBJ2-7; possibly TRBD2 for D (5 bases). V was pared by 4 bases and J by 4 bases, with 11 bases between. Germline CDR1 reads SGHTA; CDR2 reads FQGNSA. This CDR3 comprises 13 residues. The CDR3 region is CASSWKLGYEQYF. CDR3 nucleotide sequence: TGTGCCAGCAGCTGGAAACTAGGGTACGAGCAGTACTTC.

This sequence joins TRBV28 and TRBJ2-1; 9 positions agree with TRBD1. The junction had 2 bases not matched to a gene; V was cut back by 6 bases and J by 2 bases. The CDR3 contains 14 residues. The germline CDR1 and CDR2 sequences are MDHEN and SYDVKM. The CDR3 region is CASRTGGTYNEQFF. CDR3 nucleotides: TGTGCCAGCAGGACAGGGGGGACCTACAATGAGCAGTTCTTC.

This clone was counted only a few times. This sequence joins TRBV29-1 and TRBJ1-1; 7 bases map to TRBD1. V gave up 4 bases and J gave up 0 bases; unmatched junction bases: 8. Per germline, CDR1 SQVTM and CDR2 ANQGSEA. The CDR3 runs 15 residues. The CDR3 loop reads CSVGDSFRMNTEAFF. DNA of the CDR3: TGCAGCGTTGGGGACAGCTTCCGGATGAACACTGAAGCTTTCTTT.

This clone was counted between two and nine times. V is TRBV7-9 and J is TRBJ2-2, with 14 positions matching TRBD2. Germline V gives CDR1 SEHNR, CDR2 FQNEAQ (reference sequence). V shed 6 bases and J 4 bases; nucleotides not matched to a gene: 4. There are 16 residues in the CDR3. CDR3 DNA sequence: TGTGCCAGCAGGGGACTAGCGGGAGCCGGCACCGGGGAGCTGTTTTTT. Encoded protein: CASRGLAGAGTGELFF. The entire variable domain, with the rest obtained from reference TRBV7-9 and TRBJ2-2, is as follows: DTGVSQNPRHKITKRGQNVTFRCDPISEHNRLYWYRQTLGQGPEFLTYFQNEAQLEKSRLLSDRFSAERPKGSFSTLEIQRTEQGDSAMYLCASRGLAGAGTGELFFGEGSRLTVL.

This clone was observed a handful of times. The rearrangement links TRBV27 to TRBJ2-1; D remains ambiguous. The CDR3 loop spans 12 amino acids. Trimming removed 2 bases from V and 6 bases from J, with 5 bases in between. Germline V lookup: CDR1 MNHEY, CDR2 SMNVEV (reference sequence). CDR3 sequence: CASSLTVNEQFF. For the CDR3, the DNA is TGTGCCAGCAGTTTAACGGTCAATGAGCAGTTCTTC.

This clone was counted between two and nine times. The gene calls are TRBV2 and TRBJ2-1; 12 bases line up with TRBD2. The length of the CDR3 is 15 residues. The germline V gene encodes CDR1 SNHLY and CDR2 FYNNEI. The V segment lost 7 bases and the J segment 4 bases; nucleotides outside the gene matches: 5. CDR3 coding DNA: TGTGCCAGCACCCAAGGGACTAGCGGGTACAATGAGCAGTTCTTC. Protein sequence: CASTQGTSGYNEQFF.

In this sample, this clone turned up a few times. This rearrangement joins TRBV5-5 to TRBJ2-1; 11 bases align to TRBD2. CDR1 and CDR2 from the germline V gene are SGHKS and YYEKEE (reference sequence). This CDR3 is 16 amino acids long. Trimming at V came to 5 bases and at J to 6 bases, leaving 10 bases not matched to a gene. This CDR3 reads CASRLAGVARSNEQFF. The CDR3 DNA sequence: TGTGCCAGCAGACTAGCGGGAGTGGCAAGGTCCAATGAGCAGTTCTTC.

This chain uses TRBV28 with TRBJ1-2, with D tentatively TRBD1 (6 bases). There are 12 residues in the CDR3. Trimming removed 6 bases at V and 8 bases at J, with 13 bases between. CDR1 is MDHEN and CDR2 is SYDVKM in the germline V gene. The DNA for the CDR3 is TGTGCCAGCAGCGCACAGGGTGAAGGCTACACCTTC. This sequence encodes CASSAQGEGYTF.

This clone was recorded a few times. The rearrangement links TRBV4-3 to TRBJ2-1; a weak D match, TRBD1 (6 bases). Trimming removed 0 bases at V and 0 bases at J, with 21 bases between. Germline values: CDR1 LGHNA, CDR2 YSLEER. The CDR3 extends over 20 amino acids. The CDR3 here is CASSQDLGEIQGISYNEQFF. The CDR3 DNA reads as TGCGCCAGCAGCCAAGACCTCGGCGAGATACAGGGAATCTCCTACAATGAGCAGTTCTTC.

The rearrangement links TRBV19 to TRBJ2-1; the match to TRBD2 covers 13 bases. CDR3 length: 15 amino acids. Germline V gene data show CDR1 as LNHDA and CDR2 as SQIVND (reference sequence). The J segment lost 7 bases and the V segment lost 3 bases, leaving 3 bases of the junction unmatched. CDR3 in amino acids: CASSIGLAGDNEQFF. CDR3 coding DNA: TGTGCCAGTAGTATCGGACTAGCGGGAGATAATGAGCAGTTCTTC. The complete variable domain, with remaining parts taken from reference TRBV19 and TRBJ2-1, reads DGGITQSPKYLFRKEGQNVTLSCEQNLNHDAMYWYRQDPGQGLRLIYYSQIVNDFQKGDIAEGYSVSREKKESFPLTVTSAQKNPTAFYLCASSIGLAGDNEQFFGPGTRLTVL.

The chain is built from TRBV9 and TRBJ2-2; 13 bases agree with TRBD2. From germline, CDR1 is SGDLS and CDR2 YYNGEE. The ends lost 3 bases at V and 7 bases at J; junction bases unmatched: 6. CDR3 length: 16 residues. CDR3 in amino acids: CASSEGLAGLGGELFF. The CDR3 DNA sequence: TGTGCCAGCAGCGAGGGACTAGCGGGACTAGGCGGGGAGCTGTTTTTT.